This T cell receptor (beta chain) was identified during a study of chemoradiotherapy in HPV16-positive cancers. Across the study: Candidate HPV-specific clones and shared TCR motifs came from two HPV16-positive patients.

Repertoires were generated with immunoSEQ multiplex PCR, while TCRdb's copy carries only in-frame clones and drops some. This table has roughly 9,000 clones, 60% to 80% appearing once. Over chemoradiotherapy, repertoires were sampled more than once. As regards this clone: What it recognizes is unknown.

Study outcomes and limitations: During treatment, candidate HPV-specific clones and E7-related motifs expanded in tumor. Better recurrence-free survival went with HPV-responsive T-cell expansion in HPV16-positive patients.

Trimming left V 1 base short and J 2 bases short, with 19 bases between. CDR1 and CDR2 from the germline V gene are SGHRS and YFSETQ. The CDR3 contains 18 residues. The sample was taken from a patient who underwent chemoradiotherapy. The sequence was obtained from a human donor with HPV-associated anogenital cancer. V gene TRBV5-1 combines with J gene TRBJ1-3, with no clear D. The CDR3 here is CASSLLGFGLEPGNTIYF. The DNA for the CDR3 is TGCGCCAGCAGCTTGCTGGGGTTTGGCTTAGAGCCTGGAAACACCATATATTTT.